This TCR beta chain comes out of a study of CD8 T cells in Susac syndrome. Sequencing targeted TCR beta in blood CD8+ and CD4+ T cells. Stable or active relapsing-remitting multiple sclerosis, untreated and meeting revised McDonald criteria, defined the controls. TEMRA cells were FACS-enriched, and CD8+ and CD4+ T cells were isolated negatively. The RNA input was 0.5 to 1 ug, and it was reverse transcribed with random hexamers. By means of immunoSEQ multiplex PCR, TCR beta CDR3 spanning 54 Vbeta and 13 Jbeta underwent amplification. In TCRdb, the immunoSEQ multiplex PCR reads were re-called with MiXCR into one record per CDR3 protein. The table shows about 130,000 distinct CDR3 sequences, with approximately 94% occurring only once. The CDR3 has 13 amino acids. The V and J ends lost 0 bases and 4 bases respectively, with 7 bases between them. Germline V gene sequence: CDR1 SGHDT, CDR2 YYEEEE.

The sequenced material came from CD4+ T cells from PBMCs. The clonotype originates from a human donor with multiple sclerosis. The rearrangement joins TRBV5-6 to TRBJ1-1; no firm D call. Here the CDR3 reads CASSLERATEAFF. In DNA, the CDR3 is TGTGCCAGCAGCTTGGAGAGGGCCACTGAAGCTTTCTTT.